Following are 26 T cell receptor beta chains from one sample sequenced in a study of blood T cells in healthy people across ages. Through a sample-barcoded 5' primer and a J-beta primer mix, a second PCR was run for roughly 7 to 11 cycles. TCRdb used MiXCR to reprocess the 5' RACE reads, holding one entry per CDR3 protein. Among 1.5 million to 2 million distinct CDR3 sequences listed, 28% were seen once. The sample comprised blood. The receptors were gathered from a woman aged 25-40 years in good health.

The rearrangement uses TRBV5-5 and TRBJ1-2; possible D gene TRBD1, 6 bases. The CDR3 totals 13 residues. Germline assignment: CDR1 SGHKS and CDR2 YYEKEE (reference sequence). Trimming took off 3 bases at V and 8 bases at J, with 14 bases between the two ends. The CDR3: CASSSQGREGYTF. The CDR3 DNA sequence: TGTGCCAGCAGCTCCCAGGGGCGGGAGGGCTACACCTTC.

In its sample, this clonotype was seen many times. This chain connects TRBV20-1 to TRBJ2-1; D perhaps matches TRBD1 (5 bases). CDR1 is DFQATT, CDR2 SNEGSKA, per germline (reference sequence). V dropped 2 bases and J dropped 2 bases, with 10 bases sitting between them. CDR3 length: 14 residues. The CDR3 spells CSARTDNAYNEQFF. The CDR3 region has the DNA TGCAGTGCTAGAACGGACAACGCCTACAATGAGCAGTTCTTC.

About this clonotype: A junction end diverges from the germline sequence, so it may reflect a read error. The chain joins TRBV7-3 to TRBJ2-3; D might be TRBD2 (6 bases). Germline V gene sequence: CDR1 SGHTA, CDR2 FQGTGA. The CDR3 consists of 14 residues. CDR3 DNA sequence: TGTGCCAGCAGCTTAGGGACTCAGCCAGATACTCAGTATTTT. It codes for CASSLGTQPDTQYF.

This clonotype was detected many times. The chain joins TRBV29-1 to TRBJ2-7, with D hard to call. The CDR3 sequence is 10 residues long. CDR1 and CDR2 from the germline V gene are SQVTM and ANQGSEA. Trimming took 4 bases from V and 3 from J, leaving 4 bases between them. The CDR3 DNA reads TGCAGCGTTGTGAGCTACGAGCAGTACTTC. This gives the protein CSVVSYEQYF.

This clonotype occurred a few times. The chain joins TRBV6-5 to TRBJ2-7; 7 nucleotides line up with TRBD2. The CDR3 runs to 16 residues. The V gene's germline CDR1 is MNHEY and CDR2 SVGAGI. V shed 0 bases and J 2 bases; nucleotides not matched to a gene: 7. The CDR3 bases are TGTGCCAGCAGTTACTCGGAGACTAGCAGACCCTACGAGCAGTACTTC. Its translation: CASSYSETSRPYEQYF.

The chain combines TRBV9 with TRBJ2-7, with D possibly being TRBD1 (6 bases). V shed 0 bases and J shed 5 bases, with 15 bases lying between them. The CDR3 runs to 15 residues. Germline CDR1 SGDLS, CDR2 YYNGEE. CDR3 residues: CASSVETTGGDEQYF. The CDR3 nucleotides are TGTGCCAGCAGCGTAGAGACGACAGGCGGCGACGAGCAGTACTTC.

In this sample, this clonotype turned up a few times. The chain employs TRBV4-1 and TRBJ2-7; 10 bases line up with TRBD1. The CDR3 spans 15 residues. Losses at the gene ends were 3 bases for V and 3 bases for J; bases not matched to a gene: 5. Germline V gene sequence: CDR1 MGHRA, CDR2 YSYEKL. For the CDR3, the DNA is TGCGCCAGCAGCCAGATCCGGGACAGGGGCTACGAGCAGTACTTC. Its translation is CASSQIRDRGYEQYF.

This clonotype was recorded a few times. The rearrangement links TRBV29-1 to TRBJ1-2, with TRBD1 as a possible D gene (5 bases). Between the trimmed V and J ends, which lost 6 bases and 0 bases, there was a span of 17 bases. The CDR3 extends over 15 amino acids. In germline, CDR1 is SQVTM, CDR2 ANQGSEA. The CDR3, as DNA: TGCAGCGTACAGGCTCAGCAGGTGGCTAACTATGGCTACACCTTC. Its protein is CSVQAQQVANYGYTF.

The chain carries TRBV6-5 and TRBJ2-5; 9 positions match TRBD2. This CDR3 contains 17 residues. Per germline, CDR1 MNHEY and CDR2 SVGAGI. V lost 3 bases to trimming and J lost 4 bases; unmatched junction nucleotides: 12. CDR3 amino acids: CASSYGIGGGARETQYF. In nucleotides, the CDR3 is TGTGCCAGCAGTTATGGGATTGGCGGGGGGGCCCGAGAGACCCAGTACTTC.

The chain has TRBV5-1 and TRBJ1-5, with TRBD1 matching over 9 bases. Germline CDR1 and CDR2: SGHRS and YFSETQ. CDR3 length: 15 amino acids. J lost 4 bases, V lost 2 bases, and 4 bases had no gene match. DNA of the CDR3: TGCGCCAGCAGCTTTTCGACAGGGGGAAATCAGCCCCAGCATTTT. The encoded protein is CASSFSTGGNQPQHF.

This rearrangement joins TRBV20-1 to TRBJ1-2; 8 nucleotides match TRBD1. CDR1 and CDR2 (germline): DFQATT, SNEGSKA (reference sequence). J gave up 8 bases and V 2 bases, and 10 bases lay outside the gene matches. The CDR3 has 14 residues. The CDR3 bases are TGCAGTGCTAGACACAACCAGGGGGCCTGGGGCTACACCTTC. Translation gives CSARHNQGAWGYTF.

V is TRBV12-3 or TRBV12-4 and J is TRBJ2-2, with no clear D. CDR3 length: 12 amino acids. The V and J ends lost 6 bases and 6 bases respectively, with 8 bases between them. CDR3 in DNA: TGTGCCAGCAGCCCGCGGCCCGGGGAGCTGTTTTTT. It yields the protein CASSPRPGELFF.

This clonotype appeared many times. The rearrangement links TRBV12-3 or TRBV12-4 to TRBJ2-7; 8 nucleotides agree with TRBD2. The CDR3 spans 13 residues. With 5 bases clipped from V and 7 bases from J, the junction kept 7 bases outside the gene matches. The CDR3, as DNA: TGTGCCAGCAGTCTCGCAAGACTAGCGGAGCAGTACTTC. Residues: CASSLARLAEQYF.

This clonotype turned up a few times. V usage is TRBV6-6 and J usage is TRBJ1-5; D uncertain. V shed 7 bases and J shed 2 bases, with 15 bases lying between them. CDR1 and CDR2 from the germline V gene are MNHNY and SVGAGI (reference sequence). The CDR3 contains 15 residues. The CDR3 bases are TGTGCCAGCACCCCGGTCGCGAACGGCAATCAGCCCCAGCATTTT. Its protein product is CASTPVANGNQPQHF.

This clonotype was picked up many times. The V and J genes are TRBV10-3 and TRBJ2-1; 7 positions agree with TRBD1. V was pared by 8 bases and J by 5 bases, with 3 bases of the junction left unmatched. The CDR3 totals 12 residues. From germline, CDR1 is ENHRY and CDR2 SYGVKD. CDR3 protein: CAIAGTDNEQFF. As DNA, the CDR3 is TGTGCCATCGCCGGGACAGACAATGAGCAGTTCTTC.

This clonotype appeared many times. The CDR3 loop is CASSFGTSRSYNEQFF. CDR3 DNA: TGTGCCAGCAGCTTCGGGACTAGTCGGTCCTACAATGAGCAGTTCTTC. The J gene is TRBJ2-1, the V gene TRBV7-2; TRBD2 aligns across 8 bases. This CDR3 spans 16 amino acids. Unmatched junction bases numbered 5, after V lost 3 bases and J lost 1 base. The V gene's germline CDR1 is SGHTA and CDR2 FQGNSA.

This clonotype was seen a few times. This chain joins TRBV20-1 and TRBJ2-1, with D possibly matching TRBD2 (7 bases). This CDR3 comprises 14 residues. The V gene's germline CDR1 is DFQATT and CDR2 SNEGSKA (reference sequence). V lost 6 bases and J lost 4, with 16 bases in between. Written as DNA, the CDR3 is TGCAGTGCGGGCTGGGGGGGGACATACAATGAGCAGTTCTTC. Its protein product is CSAGWGGTYNEQFF.

This clonotype was seen a few times. This may come from a read error, since a much larger clone is one base off. CDR3 coding DNA: TGCGCCAGCAGCTGGGAGGGGGCCTACGAGCAGTACTTC. Residues: CASSWEGAYEQYF. This chain connects TRBV5-1 to TRBJ2-7; a possible D gene is TRBD2 (7 bases). The CDR3 has 13 residues. Trimming removed 3 bases at V and 2 bases at J, with 9 bases between. Germline V gene lookup returns CDR1 SGHRS and CDR2 YFSETQ.

This clonotype was observed at least ten times. The chain recombines TRBV28 with TRBJ2-5; 11 nucleotides align to TRBD1. V shed 6 bases, J shed 0 bases, and the junction held 9 bases outside the gene matches. CDR1 MDHEN and CDR2 SYDVKM come from the germline V gene. This CDR3 has 17 residues. This chain's CDR3 is CASRGTGGGWNQETQYF. The CDR3 DNA sequence: TGTGCCAGCAGAGGGACAGGGGGTGGATGGAACCAAGAGACCCAGTACTTC.

This clonotype has a handful of counts. The chain links TRBV10-3 to TRBJ1-1; 8 positions match TRBD1. V shed 0 bases, J shed 7 bases, and the junction held 7 bases outside the gene matches. The germline gives CDR1 ENHRY, CDR2 SYGVKD. The CDR3 extends over 15 amino acids. CDR3 protein: CAISESDRGTSEAFF. In nucleotides, the CDR3 is TGTGCCATCAGTGAGTCCGACAGGGGTACGAGTGAAGCTTTCTTT.

The rearrangement links TRBV5-1 to TRBJ2-5; tentatively, D is TRBD2 (5 bases). CDR3 length: 15 residues. Germline CDR1 and CDR2: SGHRS and YFSETQ. V lost 4 bases and J lost 1, with 14 bases in between. CDR3 sequence reads: CASSPTGDSQETQYF. As DNA, the CDR3 is TGCGCCAGCAGCCCCACCGGGGATTCCCAAGAGACCCAGTACTTC.

In its sample, this clonotype was seen a few times. The chain carries TRBV7-2 and TRBJ2-5, with 8 bases identical to TRBD2. V dropped 5 bases and J dropped 3; count of bases not matched to a gene: 5. The CDR3 sequence is 14 residues long. The germline V gene has CDR1 SGHTA and CDR2 FQGNSA. CDR3 in DNA: TGTGCCAGCAGCCCTCAACTAGCGGAAGAGACCCAGTACTTC. Protein: CASSPQLAEETQYF.

This clonotype was observed a handful of times. This chain uses TRBV19 with TRBJ2-7; the match to TRBD1 covers 7 bases. This CDR3 has 15 amino acids. Germline CDR1 and CDR2: LNHDA and SQIVND (reference sequence). V trimming: 4 bases; J trimming: 5 bases; junction bases outside the gene matches: 11. CDR3 in amino acids: CASSNPGQLPHEQYF. The CDR3 bases are TGTGCCAGTAGTAACCCGGGACAGCTCCCCCACGAGCAGTACTTC.

The chain links TRBV7-2 to TRBJ2-5; D perhaps matches TRBD1 (7 bases). V gave up 4 bases and J gave up 5 bases, with 26 bases separating them. Germline CDR1 is SGHTA and CDR2 is FQGNSA. CDR3 length equals 18 residues. CDR3 bases: TGTGCCAGCAGCTCCGACAGGGAGGCTGAGGGGGACGGGGAGACCCAGTACTTC. This codes for CASSSDREAEGDGETQYF.

CDR3: CASSLEAGGREDTQYF. CDR3 in DNA: TGCGCCAGCAGCTTGGAGGCGGGGGGGCGAGAAGATACGCAGTATTTT. The chain combines TRBV5-1 with TRBJ2-3; TRBD2 matches at 9 bases. Germline CDR1 is SGHRS and CDR2 is YFSETQ. Trimming cost V 0 bases and J 5 bases; bases outside gene matches: 7. The CDR3 is 16 amino acids.

To note about this clonotype: At one end, the junction sequence differs from germline, possibly due to a read error. The CDR3 DNA reads TGTGCCAACAGCCAACCCGGGCTGGGAATGCGAACTGAAGCTTTCTTT. Protein: CANSQPGLGMRTEAFF. J is TRBJ1-1 and V is TRBV5-5; D gene ambiguous. CDR1 is SGHKS, CDR2 YYEKEE, per germline (reference sequence). The CDR3 extends over 16 amino acids.